This TCR beta chain was identified in a study of cytomegalovirus exposure and HLA in healthy donors. General study points: A likely sequencing artifact accounted for one observed cluster of highly shared sequence variants.

With respect to this clone: Its specificity is unknown.

The CDR3 runs 14 residues. Trimming cost V 6 bases and J 0 bases, with 9 bases left between them. Germline-derived CDR1 and CDR2 are MDHEN and SYDVKM. PCR employed 60 Vbeta and 13 Jbeta primers. Assay used: immunoSEQ multiplex PCR; TCRdb lists only in-frame clones, some missing. Of about 140,000 clones listed, roughly 66% were seen once; the top ten hold 6.5%. The receptor was derived from a woman aged 55-70 years in good health and CMV-seronegative. V gene TRBV28 combines with J gene TRBJ2-1; no firm D call. Specimen: PBMCs. The CDR3 DNA is TGTGCCAGCAGAAGCGAGAGCTCCTACAATGAGCAGTTCTTC. Protein product: CASRSESSYNEQFF.